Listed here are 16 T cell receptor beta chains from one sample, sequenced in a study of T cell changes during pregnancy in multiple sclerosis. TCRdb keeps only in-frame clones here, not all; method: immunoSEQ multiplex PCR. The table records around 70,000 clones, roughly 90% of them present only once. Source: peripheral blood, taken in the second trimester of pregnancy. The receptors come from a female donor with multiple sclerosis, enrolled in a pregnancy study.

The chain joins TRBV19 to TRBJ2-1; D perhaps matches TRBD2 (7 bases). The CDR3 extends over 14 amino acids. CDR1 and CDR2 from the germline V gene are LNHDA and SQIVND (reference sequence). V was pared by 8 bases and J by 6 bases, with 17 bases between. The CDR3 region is CASGTGGYFNEQFF. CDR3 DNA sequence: TGTGCCAGTGGAACGGGGGGCTATTTCAATGAGCAGTTCTTC.

The CDR3 region has the DNA TGTGCCAGCAGCTTAGCGGGGGGGCTCTCCTACAATGAGCAGTTCTTC. Encoded protein: CASSLAGGLSYNEQFF. This chain uses TRBV7-2 with TRBJ2-1, with D maybe TRBD2 (7 bases). The V and J ends lost 0 bases and 0 bases respectively, with 9 bases between them. CDR3 length: 16 residues. Germline-derived CDR1 and CDR2 are SGHTA and FQGNSA.

CDR3 sequence reads: CASSIAGGSETQYF. The CDR3 bases are TGTGCCAGTAGTATCGCAGGGGGTTCAGAGACCCAGTACTTC. The V gene is TRBV19, the J gene TRBJ2-5, with 7 bases fitting TRBD1. Germline-derived CDR1 and CDR2 are LNHDA and SQIVND (reference sequence). CDR3 length: 14 amino acids. J lost 4 bases, V lost 3 bases, and 5 bases had no gene match.

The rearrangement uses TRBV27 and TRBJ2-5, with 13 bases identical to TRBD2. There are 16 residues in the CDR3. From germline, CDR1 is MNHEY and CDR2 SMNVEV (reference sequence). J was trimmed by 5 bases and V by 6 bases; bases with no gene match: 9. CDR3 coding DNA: TGTGCCAGCAGAGCAACTAGCGGGAGGGCCCGGGAGACCCAGTACTTC. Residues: CASRATSGRARETQYF.

CDR3 loop: CASSLAGGAHNEQFF. The CDR3 DNA is TGTGCCAGCAGCTTGGCGGGGGGGGCCCACAATGAGCAGTTCTTC. V and J are TRBV5-6 and TRBJ2-1; 8 positions match TRBD2. The CDR3 runs 15 residues. Germline CDR1 reads SGHDT; CDR2 reads YYEEEE. V shed 0 bases and J 5 bases; nucleotides not matched to a gene: 4.

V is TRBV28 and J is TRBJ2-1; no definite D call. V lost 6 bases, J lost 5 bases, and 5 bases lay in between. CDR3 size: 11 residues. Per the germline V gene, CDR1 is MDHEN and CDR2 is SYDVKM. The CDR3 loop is CASSSDNEQFF. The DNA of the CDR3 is TGTGCCAGCAGCTCAGACAATGAGCAGTTCTTC. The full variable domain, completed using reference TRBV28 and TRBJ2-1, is DVKVTQSSRYLVKRTGEKVFLECVQDMDHENMFWYRQDPGLGLRLIYFSYDVKMKEKGDIPEGYSVSREKKERFSLILESASTNQTSMYLCASSSDNEQFFGPGTRLTVL.

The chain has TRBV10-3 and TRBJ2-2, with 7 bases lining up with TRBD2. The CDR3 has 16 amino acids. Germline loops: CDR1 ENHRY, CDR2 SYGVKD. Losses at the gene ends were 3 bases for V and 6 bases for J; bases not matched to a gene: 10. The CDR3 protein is CAISDPRGGRAGELFF. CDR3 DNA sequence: TGTGCCATCAGTGACCCGAGGGGAGGGCGAGCCGGGGAGCTGTTTTTT.

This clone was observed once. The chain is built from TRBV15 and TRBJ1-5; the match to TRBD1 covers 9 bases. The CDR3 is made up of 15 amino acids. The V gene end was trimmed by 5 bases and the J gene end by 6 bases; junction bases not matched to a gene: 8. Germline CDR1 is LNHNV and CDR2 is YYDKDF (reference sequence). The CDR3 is CATSSGTGFGQPQHF. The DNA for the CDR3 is TGTGCCACCAGCTCCGGGACAGGGTTTGGTCAGCCCCAGCATTTT. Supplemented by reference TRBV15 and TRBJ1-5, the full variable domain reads DAMVIQNPRYQVTQFGKPVTLSCSQTLNHNVMYWYQQKSSQAPKLLFHYYDKDFNNEADTPDNFQSRRPNTSFCFLDIRSPGLGDTAMYLCATSSGTGFGQPQHFGDGTRLSIL.

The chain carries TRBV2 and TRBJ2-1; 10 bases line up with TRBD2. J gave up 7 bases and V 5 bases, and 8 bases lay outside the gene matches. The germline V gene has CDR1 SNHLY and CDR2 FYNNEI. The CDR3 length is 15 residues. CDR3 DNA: TGTGCCAGCAGTCGGTCTAGCGGGAGCACGAATGAGCAGTTCTTC. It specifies CASSRSSGSTNEQFF.

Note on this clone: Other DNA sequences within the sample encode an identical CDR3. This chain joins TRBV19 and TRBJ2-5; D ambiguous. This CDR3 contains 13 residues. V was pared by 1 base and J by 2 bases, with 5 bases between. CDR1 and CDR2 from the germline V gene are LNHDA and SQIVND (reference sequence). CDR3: CASSIGRQETQYF. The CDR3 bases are TGTGCCAGTAGTATAGGCAGGCAAGAGACCCAGTACTTC.

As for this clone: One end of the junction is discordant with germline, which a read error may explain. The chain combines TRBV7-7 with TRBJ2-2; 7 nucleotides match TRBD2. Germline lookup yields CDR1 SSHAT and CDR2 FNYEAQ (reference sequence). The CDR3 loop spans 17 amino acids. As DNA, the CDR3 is TGTGCTAGCAGCTCCGGACTAGTTAGGGGGAACACCGGGGAGCTGTTTTTT. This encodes CASSSGLVRGNTGELFF.

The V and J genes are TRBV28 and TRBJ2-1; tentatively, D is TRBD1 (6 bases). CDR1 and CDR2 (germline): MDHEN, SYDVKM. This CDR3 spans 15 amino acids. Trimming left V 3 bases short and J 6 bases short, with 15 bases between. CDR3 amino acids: CASSLSGTKGNEQFF. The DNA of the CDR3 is TGTGCCAGCAGTTTGTCCGGGACAAAGGGCAATGAGCAGTTCTTC.

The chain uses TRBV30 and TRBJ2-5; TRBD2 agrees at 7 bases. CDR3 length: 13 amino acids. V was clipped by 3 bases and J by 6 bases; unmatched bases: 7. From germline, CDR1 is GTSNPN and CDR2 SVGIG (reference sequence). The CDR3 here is CAWRNPAGQTQYF. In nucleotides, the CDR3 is TGTGCCTGGAGGAATCCAGCGGGACAGACCCAGTACTTC.

The CDR3 DNA reads TGCACCAGCACAACACAGGGGGGTACCCAAGAGACCCAGTACTTC. Amino acids: CTSTTQGGTQETQYF. This chain connects TRBV1 to TRBJ2-5; the D call TRBD1 from the table was never checked on the DNA. TRBV1 is designated a pseudogene. CDR3 length: 15 amino acids.

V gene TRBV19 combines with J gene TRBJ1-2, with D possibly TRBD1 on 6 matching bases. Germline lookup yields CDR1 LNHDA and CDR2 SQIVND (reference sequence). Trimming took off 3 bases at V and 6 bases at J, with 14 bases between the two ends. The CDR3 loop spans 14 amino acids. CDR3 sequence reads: CASSIVGTPHGYTF. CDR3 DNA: TGTGCCAGTAGTATTGTGGGGACACCCCATGGCTACACCTTC.

The DNA of the CDR3 is TGCGCCAGCAGCGTTGATAGGAACAGGGCGAACACCGGGGAGCTGTTTTTT. This sequence encodes CASSVDRNRANTGELFF. The V call is TRBV5-1, the J call TRBJ2-2, with D perhaps matching TRBD1 (6 bases). V lost 4 bases and J lost 0, with 16 bases in between. The CDR3 runs to 17 residues. Germline V CDR1 and CDR2: SGHRS, YFSETQ.